These 6 T cell receptor beta chains came from one sample sequenced in a study of T cell responses to AZD1222 COVID-19 vaccine. Generated by immunoSEQ multiplex PCR, the TCRdb table keeps only in-frame clones and is missing some. The top ten hold about 6% of the sample, which has about 110,000 clones, 70% to 90% seen once. The sequencing here drew on peripheral blood, taken on day 0 of AZD1222 vaccination. These receptors were taken from an adult in good health.

The chain combines TRBV28 with TRBJ2-1; no firm D call. Germline assignment: CDR1 MDHEN and CDR2 SYDVKM. The CDR3 loop spans 14 amino acids. V dropped 5 bases and J dropped 5 bases, with 13 bases sitting between them. The CDR3 DNA reads as TGTGCCAGCAGTCCGGACGGAATTAACAATGAGCAGTTCTTC. This gives the protein CASSPDGINNEQFF.

This rearrangement joins TRBV6-5 to TRBJ2-1; no clear D. The length of the CDR3 is 11 residues. CDR1 and CDR2 (germline): MNHEY, SVGAGI. The V end lost 8 bases, the J end lost 9 bases, and 11 bases lay between the germline ends. CDR3 loop: CASREFGEQFF. The CDR3 nucleotides are TGTGCCAGCCGAGAGTTCGGTGAGCAGTTCTTC.

This chain uses TRBV28 with TRBJ1-2; no clear D. V lost 4 bases, J lost 4 bases, and 7 bases lay in between. The germline CDR1 and CDR2 sequences are MDHEN and SYDVKM. This CDR3 is 12 amino acids long. DNA of the CDR3: TGTGCCAGCAGTTCCGAGGTCTATGGCTACACCTTC. Protein: CASSSEVYGYTF.

V gene TRBV30 combines with J gene TRBJ1-5; no reliable D call. The CDR3 sequence is 13 residues long. V lost 2 bases to trimming and J lost 1 base, with 6 bases between them. Germline V gene data show CDR1 as GTSNPN and CDR2 as SVGIG (reference sequence). CDR3 sequence: CAWSWSSNQPQHF. The CDR3, as DNA: TGTGCCTGGAGTTGGTCAAGCAATCAGCCCCAGCATTTT.

This chain connects TRBV28 to TRBJ1-4, with 7 bases matching TRBD1. Looked up from germline, CDR1 is MDHEN and CDR2 is SYDVKM. The CDR3 is 18 amino acids. V gave up 2 bases and J gave up 0 bases; unmatched junction bases: 9. The CDR3 loop reads CASSLGRQGLSTNEKLFF. The CDR3 region has the DNA TGTGCCAGCAGTTTAGGGAGACAGGGATTATCAACTAATGAAAAACTGTTTTTT. Looking up the rest from reference TRBV28 and TRBJ1-4 gives the full variable domain: DVKVTQSSRYLVKRTGEKVFLECVQDMDHENMFWYRQDPGLGLRLIYFSYDVKMKEKGDIPEGYSVSREKKERFSLILESASTNQTSMYLCASSLGRQGLSTNEKLFFGSGTQLSVL.

The chain joins TRBV5-1 to TRBJ2-7; 9 nucleotides agree with TRBD2. CDR1 SGHRS and CDR2 YFSETQ come from the germline V gene. This CDR3 spans 16 amino acids. Unmatched junction bases numbered 11, after V lost 4 bases and J lost 3 bases. In nucleotides, the CDR3 is TGCGCCAGCAGCGCCTCGGCGGGGGGGCGGCTCTACGAGCAGTACTTC. Protein: CASSASAGGRLYEQYF. Combining the CDR3 with reference TRBV5-1 and TRBJ2-7 gives the whole variable domain KAGVTQTPRYLIKTRGQQVTLSCSPISGHRSVSWYQQTPGQGLQFLFEYFSETQRNKGNFPGRFSGRQFSNSRSEMNVSTLELGDSALYLCASSASAGGRLYEQYFGPGTRLTVT.